This T cell receptor beta chain was captured in a study of patients and donors after allogeneic stem cell transplantation. TCRdb reprocessed the RT-PCR reads via MiXCR and lists one record per CDR3 protein. The sample consists of 70,000 or so distinct CDR3 sequences, about 26% of them appearing once. Germline-derived CDR1 and CDR2 are LGHDT and YNNKEL (reference sequence). The CDR3 runs 14 residues. V lost 3 bases and J lost 1, with 10 bases in between. This chain links TRBV3-1 with TRBJ2-7, with D unresolved. The specimen was blood, either unsorted or a sorted T cell fraction (not recorded which). This clonotype was sampled from a human donor who was either an allogeneic HSCT recipient or a stem cell or donor lymphocyte infusion donor (not recorded which). It is not recorded whose cells these are; they may come from a transplant donor. The CDR3 reads CASSHWTSSYEQYF. The CDR3 DNA follows: TGTGCCAGCAGCCATTGGACCTCTTCCTACGAGCAGTACTTC.